The 5 T cell receptor beta chains reported below all come from one sample, sequenced in a study of monozygotic twins with inflammatory bowel disease. TCRdb reprocessed the 5' RACE reads and keeps a single row for each CDR3 protein, giving no DNA. The specimen's table records 400,000 to 500,000 distinct CDR3 sequences. Sequenced sample: blood. The receptors stem from a human donor with ulcerative colitis or Crohn's disease, or a healthy co-twin of an affected twin (not recorded which).

This chain joins TRBV9 and TRBJ1-6. CDR1 and CDR2 (germline): SGDLS, YYNGEE. This CDR3 is built from 14 residues. CDR3 residues: CASSVTGWDSPLHF.

The CDR3: CASSLEAGRNEKLFF. The V and J genes are TRBV7-2 and TRBJ1-4. Germline CDR1 is SGHTA and CDR2 is FQGNSA. The CDR3 is 15 residues long.

The V gene is TRBV11-1, the J gene TRBJ2-5; TCRdb indicates TRBD1, and absent DNA this call remains unverified. The V gene's germline CDR1 is SGHAT and CDR2 FQDESV (reference sequence). The CDR3 is 18 residues long. The CDR3 protein is CASSHPDRGRVGRETQYF.

This chain links TRBV5-1 with TRBJ1-2. Germline V gene sequence: CDR1 SGHRS, CDR2 YFSETQ. CDR3 length equals 15 residues. This CDR3 is CASSESTGVNYGYTF.

V usage is TRBV10-2 and J usage is TRBJ1-5. The germline V gene encodes CDR1 WSHSY and CDR2 SAAADI. This CDR3 spans 14 amino acids. CDR3 region: CASSEHHSNQPQHF.